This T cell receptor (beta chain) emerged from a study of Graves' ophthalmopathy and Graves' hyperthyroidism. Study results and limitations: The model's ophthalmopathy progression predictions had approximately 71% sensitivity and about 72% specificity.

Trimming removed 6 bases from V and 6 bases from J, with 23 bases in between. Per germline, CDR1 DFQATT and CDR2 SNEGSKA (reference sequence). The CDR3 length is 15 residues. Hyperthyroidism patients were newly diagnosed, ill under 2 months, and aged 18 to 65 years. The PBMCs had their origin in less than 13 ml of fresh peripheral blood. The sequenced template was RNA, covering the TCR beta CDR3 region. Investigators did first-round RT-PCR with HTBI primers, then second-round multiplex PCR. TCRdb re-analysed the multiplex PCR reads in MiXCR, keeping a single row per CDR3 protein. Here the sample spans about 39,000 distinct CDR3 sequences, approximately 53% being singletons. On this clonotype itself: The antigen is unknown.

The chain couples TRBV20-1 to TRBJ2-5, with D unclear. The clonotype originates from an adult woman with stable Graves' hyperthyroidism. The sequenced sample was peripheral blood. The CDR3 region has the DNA TGCAGTGCCAGCAGTGAACTGGCCCTTCGGAAGACCCAGTACTTC. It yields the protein CSASSELALRKTQYF.